The 24 T cell receptor beta chains reported below all come from one sample, sequenced in a study of OX40 agonist ivuxolimab in advanced cancers. Clones were sequenced by immunoSEQ multiplex PCR, and TCRdb holds only the in-frame ones, with some missing. Among about 83,000 clones listed, approximately 84% were seen once. The specimen was CD4+ or CD8+ T cells sorted from blood, collected in a trial of the OX40 agonist ivuxolimab. These receptors came from an adult with an advanced solid tumor such as melanoma, head and neck, liver or kidney cancer.

This sequence joins TRBV7-9 and TRBJ1-5, with D tentatively TRBD1 (6 bases). Trimming removed 5 bases from V and 7 bases from J, with 15 bases in between. In germline, CDR1 is SEHNR, CDR2 FQNEAQ (reference sequence). The CDR3 runs 14 residues. In DNA form, the CDR3 reads TGTGCCAGCAGCCCTGGAGGGGGATTGCAGCCCCAGCATTTT. It specifies CASSPGGGLQPQHF.

The gene calls are TRBV2 and TRBJ2-2, with D unresolved. CDR1 SNHLY and CDR2 FYNNEI come from the germline V gene. V dropped 5 bases and J dropped 6 bases, with 10 bases sitting between them. The CDR3 covers 13 residues. The CDR3 loop reads CASSMDVAGELFF. The CDR3 DNA reads TGTGCCAGCAGTATGGACGTGGCCGGGGAGCTGTTTTTT.

The V call is TRBV11-2, the J call TRBJ2-7, with 9 bases aligning to TRBD1. V shed 5 bases, J shed 3 bases, and the junction held 5 bases outside the gene matches. This CDR3 is built from 14 residues. Germline CDR1 is SGHAT and CDR2 is FQNNGV. CDR3 sequence reads: CASSPTGGLYEQYF. For the CDR3, the DNA is TGTGCCAGCAGCCCGACAGGGGGGCTCTACGAGCAGTACTTC.

The chain recombines TRBV18 with TRBJ1-2; 9 positions agree with TRBD1. V lost 3 bases, J lost 2 bases, and 7 bases stayed unmatched. Germline CDR1 is KGHSH and CDR2 is LQKENI. The CDR3 length is 16 residues. Written as DNA, the CDR3 is TGTGCCAGCTCACCTAGATCGGACAGGGGCAACTATGGCTACACCTTC. It codes for CASSPRSDRGNYGYTF.

This chain connects TRBV7-9 to TRBJ2-5; TRBD2 matches 7 bases. Per the germline V gene, CDR1 is SEHNR and CDR2 is FQNEAQ (reference sequence). Trimming cost V 8 bases and J 5 bases; bases outside gene matches: 5. The CDR3 is made up of 12 amino acids. CDR3 residues: CASREGGETQYF. The CDR3 coding sequence is TGTGCCAGCCGCGAGGGAGGGGAGACCCAGTACTTC.

This clone was observed a handful of times. The CDR3 DNA follows: TGTGCCAGCAGTTACTTGGGAGGGGCTTACGAGCAGTACTTC. Translation gives CASSYLGGAYEQYF. The chain joins TRBV6-6 to TRBJ2-7, with TRBD2 identical over 7 bases. This CDR3 spans 14 amino acids. The V segment lost 1 base and the J segment 4 bases; nucleotides outside the gene matches: 4. Per the germline V gene, CDR1 is MNHNY and CDR2 is SVGAGI (reference sequence).

This rearrangement joins TRBV9 to TRBJ2-2; D ambiguous. V lost 2 bases and J 5 bases, leaving 13 bases between the germline ends. From germline, CDR1 is SGDLS and CDR2 YYNGEE. The CDR3 has 15 amino acids. CDR3 sequence (DNA): TGTGCCAGCAGCGTCGAAGACCTCCGAACCGGGGAGCTGTTTTTT. Encoded protein: CASSVEDLRTGELFF. Looking up the rest from reference TRBV9 and TRBJ2-2 gives the full variable domain: DSGVTQTPKHLITATGQRVTLRCSPRSGDLSVYWYQQSLDQGLQFLIQYYNGEERAKGNILERFSAQQFPDLHSELNLSSLELGDSALYFCASSVEDLRTGELFFGEGSRLTVL.

The chain combines TRBV5-5 with TRBJ1-4; D might be TRBD1 (5 bases). Germline CDR1 SGHKS, CDR2 YYEKEE (reference sequence). The length of the CDR3 is 15 residues. Deletions cut 3 bases from V and 5 bases from J, with 14 bases between. For the CDR3, the DNA is TGTGCCAGCAGCTCCCAGACAGAGGGGAATGAAAAACTGTTTTTT. It specifies CASSSQTEGNEKLFF.

CDR3 in DNA: TGTGCCAGCAGCTCTGGACTAGCGGGAGGGCCGATCGGGGAGCTGTTTTTT. The encoded protein is CASSSGLAGGPIGELFF. The chain carries TRBV9 and TRBJ2-2, with 15 bases aligning to TRBD2. Looked up from germline, CDR1 is SGDLS and CDR2 is YYNGEE. The ends lost 4 bases at V and 7 bases at J; junction bases unmatched: 8. The CDR3 loop spans 17 amino acids.

The rearrangement uses TRBV5-1 and TRBJ1-1, with 7 bases fitting TRBD1. There are 19 residues in the CDR3. The germline gives CDR1 SGHRS, CDR2 YFSETQ. V gave up 5 bases and J gave up 0 bases; unmatched junction bases: 19. The CDR3 sequence: CASSPGTATKVYMNTEAFF. The CDR3 coding sequence is TGCGCCAGCAGTCCCGGGACAGCCACAAAAGTTTACATGAACACTGAAGCTTTCTTT. The full variable domain, rest sourced from reference TRBV5-1 and TRBJ1-1, is KAGVTQTPRYLIKTRGQQVTLSCSPISGHRSVSWYQQTPGQGLQFLFEYFSETQRNKGNFPGRFSGRQFSNSRSEMNVSTLELGDSALYLCASSPGTATKVYMNTEAFFGQGTRLTVV.

J is TRBJ1-1 and V is TRBV29-1, with D hard to call. The germline V and J ends were trimmed by 7 bases and 1 base, with 13 bases remaining between them. CDR1 is SQVTM and CDR2 is ANQGSEA in the germline V gene. The length of the CDR3 is 13 residues. The CDR3 DNA sequence: TGCAGCGCGGGGAAAAATGGGAACACTGAAGCTTTCTTT. Translation gives CSAGKNGNTEAFF.

The CDR3 spells CASSRFGGQGALDGELFF. Written as DNA, the CDR3 is TGTGCCAGTAGTCGGTTCGGCGGGCAGGGGGCGCTTGACGGGGAGCTGTTTTTT. This chain joins TRBV19 and TRBJ2-2; 8 bases fit TRBD1. This CDR3 has 18 residues. J gave up 7 bases and V 5 bases, and 18 bases lay outside the gene matches. Germline CDR1 reads LNHDA; CDR2 reads SQIVND (reference sequence).

This chain links TRBV27 with TRBJ2-7, with 14 bases aligning to TRBD2. The germline V gene has CDR1 MNHEY and CDR2 SMNVEV (reference sequence). The V segment lost 4 bases and the J segment 6 bases; nucleotides outside the gene matches: 8. The CDR3 has 16 residues. In DNA form, the CDR3 reads TGTGCCAGCAGTTCACCGACTAGCGGGAGGGCGTCCGAGCAGTACTTC. It specifies CASSSPTSGRASEQYF.

The J gene is TRBJ2-3, the V gene TRBV10-1; D remains ambiguous. V was pared by 3 bases and J by 1 base, with 5 bases between. The CDR3 length is 13 residues. Germline values: CDR1 WNHNN, CDR2 SYGVQD (reference sequence). The CDR3 is CASSDGGTDTQYF. CDR3 DNA sequence: TGCGCCAGCAGTGACGGCGGCACAGATACGCAGTATTTT.

V is TRBV11-3 and J is TRBJ2-1; maybe TRBD2 (5 bases). With 8 bases removed from V and 4 bases from J, the gap between germline ends came to 15 bases. Germline CDR1 SGHNT, CDR2 YENEEA. The CDR3 covers 14 residues. The DNA for the CDR3 is TGTGCCAGCTTGGGAGTGCCCTTTTACAATGAGCAGTTCTTC. Encoded protein: CASLGVPFYNEQFF.

The chain links TRBV18 to TRBJ2-2; 7 nucleotides agree with TRBD2. Germline-derived CDR1 and CDR2 are KGHSH and LQKENI. The CDR3 consists of 16 residues. The V gene end was trimmed by 4 bases and the J gene end by 2 bases; junction bases not matched to a gene: 7. The CDR3 spells CASSRLSGANTGELFF. The CDR3 bases are TGTGCCAGCTCACGCTTGAGCGGGGCAAACACCGGGGAGCTGTTTTTT.

This chain joins TRBV5-4 and TRBJ1-1; D unresolved. Trimming left V 5 bases short and J 0 bases short, with 5 bases between. Germline V CDR1 and CDR2: SGHNT, YYREEE (reference sequence). CDR3 length equals 12 residues. CDR3 coding DNA: TGTGCCAGCAGTATAATGAACACTGAAGCTTTCTTT. Translating it yields CASSIMNTEAFF.

The rearrangement links TRBV6-1 to TRBJ2-1; TRBD2 aligns across 8 bases. The J segment lost 2 bases and the V segment lost 3 bases, leaving 3 bases of the junction unmatched. Germline values: CDR1 MNHNS, CDR2 SASEGT. This CDR3 contains 15 residues. The CDR3 reads CASSDSGGTYNEQFF. Written as DNA, the CDR3 is TGTGCCAGCAGTGACAGCGGGGGAACCTACAATGAGCAGTTCTTC.

The J gene is TRBJ2-2, the V gene TRBV9; D not certain. Germline V gene sequence: CDR1 SGDLS, CDR2 YYNGEE. CDR3 length equals 14 residues. V lost 0 bases and J lost 7, with 10 bases in between. The CDR3 nucleotides read TGTGCCAGCAGCGTAGAGGGTTGGGTCGGGGAGCTGTTTTTT. It specifies CASSVEGWVGELFF.

The chain has TRBV19 and TRBJ2-7; D gene unclear. Germline V lookup: CDR1 LNHDA, CDR2 SQIVND (reference sequence). The CDR3 consists of 14 residues. Deletions cut 5 bases from V and 3 bases from J, with 14 bases between. For the CDR3, the DNA is TGTGCCAGTAGTGTGCGGTACAGTCACTACGAGCAGTACTTC. Its protein product is CASSVRYSHYEQYF.

This chain joins TRBV6-5 and TRBJ2-3; TRBD1 agrees at 7 bases. V lost 0 bases to trimming and J lost 4 bases; unmatched junction nucleotides: 4. Germline loops: CDR1 MNHEY, CDR2 SVGAGI. The CDR3 has 15 residues. The chain's CDR3 is CASSYSGTDSDTQYF. The DNA of the CDR3 is TGTGCCAGCAGTTACTCGGGGACAGATTCAGATACGCAGTATTTT.

A word on this clone: The sample contains more than one DNA sequence encoding this CDR3. The chain recombines TRBV9 with TRBJ1-6; a weak D match, TRBD1 (5 bases). The germline gives CDR1 SGDLS, CDR2 YYNGEE. This CDR3 has 14 residues. Deletions cut 0 bases from V and 7 bases from J, with 8 bases between. CDR3 DNA sequence: TGTGCCAGCAGCGTAGGGGACGGAAATTCACCCCTCCACTTT. Translation: CASSVGDGNSPLHF.

This chain links TRBV10-1 with TRBJ2-5; the D gene could be TRBD1 or TRBD2 (5 bases each). CDR3 length: 13 residues. The V gene's germline CDR1 is WNHNN and CDR2 SYGVQD (reference sequence). V was clipped by 2 bases and J by 2 bases, with 6 bases between them. CDR3 in amino acids: CASSEGGQETQYF. CDR3 in DNA: TGCGCCAGCAGTGAGGGGGGACAAGAGACCCAGTACTTC.

The J gene is TRBJ2-1, the V gene TRBV18; no definite D call. The CDR3 is 13 residues long. V shed 8 bases and J shed 1 base, with 9 bases lying between them. Germline V lookup: CDR1 KGHSH, CDR2 LQKENI. In DNA form, the CDR3 reads TGTGCCAGCCGTAGCTTATCCTACAATGAGCAGTTCTTC. Translated, it gives CASRSLSYNEQFF.